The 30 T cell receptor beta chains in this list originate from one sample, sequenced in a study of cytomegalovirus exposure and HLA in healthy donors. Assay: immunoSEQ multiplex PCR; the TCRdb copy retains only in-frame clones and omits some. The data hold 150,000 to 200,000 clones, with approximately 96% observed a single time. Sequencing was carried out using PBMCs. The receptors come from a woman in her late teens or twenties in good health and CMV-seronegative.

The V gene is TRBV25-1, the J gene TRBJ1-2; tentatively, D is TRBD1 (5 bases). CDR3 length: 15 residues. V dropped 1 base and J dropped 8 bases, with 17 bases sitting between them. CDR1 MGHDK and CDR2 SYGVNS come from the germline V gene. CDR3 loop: CASSEFAGGSDGYTF. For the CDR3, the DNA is TGTGCCAGCAGTGAATTCGCGGGGGGTTCGGACGGCTACACCTTC.

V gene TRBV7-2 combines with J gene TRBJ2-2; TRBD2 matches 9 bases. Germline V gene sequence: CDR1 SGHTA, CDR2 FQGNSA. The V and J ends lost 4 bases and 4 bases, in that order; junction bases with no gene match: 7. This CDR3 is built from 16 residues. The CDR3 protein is CASSYTGTSLTGELFF. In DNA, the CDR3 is TGTGCCAGCAGCTACACCGGGACTAGCCTCACCGGGGAGCTGTTTTTT.

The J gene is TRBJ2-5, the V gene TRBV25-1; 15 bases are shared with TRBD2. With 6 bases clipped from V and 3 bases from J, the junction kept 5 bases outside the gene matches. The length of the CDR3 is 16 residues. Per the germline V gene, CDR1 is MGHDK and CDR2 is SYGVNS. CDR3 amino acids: CASRHGLAGGKETQYF. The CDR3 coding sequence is TGTGCCAGCAGACACGGACTAGCGGGGGGGAAAGAGACCCAGTACTTC.

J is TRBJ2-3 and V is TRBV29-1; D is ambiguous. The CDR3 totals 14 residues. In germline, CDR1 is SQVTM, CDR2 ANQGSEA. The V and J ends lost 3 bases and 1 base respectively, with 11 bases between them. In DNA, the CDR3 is TGCAGCGTTGATCTTAGCACGGGCACAGATACGCAGTATTTT. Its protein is CSVDLSTGTDTQYF.

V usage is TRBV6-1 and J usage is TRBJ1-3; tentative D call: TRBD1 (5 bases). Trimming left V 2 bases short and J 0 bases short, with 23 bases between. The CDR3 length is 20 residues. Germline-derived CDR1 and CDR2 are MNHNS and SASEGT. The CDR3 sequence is CASSESGRYQGTISGNTIYF. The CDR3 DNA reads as TGTGCCAGCAGTGAATCAGGACGGTATCAGGGAACCATCTCTGGAAACACCATATATTTT.

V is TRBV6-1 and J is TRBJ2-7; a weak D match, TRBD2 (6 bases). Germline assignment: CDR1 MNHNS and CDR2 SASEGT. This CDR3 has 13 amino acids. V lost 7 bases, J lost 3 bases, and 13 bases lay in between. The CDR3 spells CASTPGLVYEQYF. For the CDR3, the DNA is TGTGCCAGCACCCCGGGACTTGTCTACGAGCAGTACTTC.

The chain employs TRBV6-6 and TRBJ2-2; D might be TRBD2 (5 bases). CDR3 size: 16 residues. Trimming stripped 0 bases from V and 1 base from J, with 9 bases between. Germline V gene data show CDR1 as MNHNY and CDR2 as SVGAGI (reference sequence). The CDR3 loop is CASSYSRGQNTGELFF. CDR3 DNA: TGTGCCAGCAGTTACTCGAGAGGGCAGAACACCGGGGAGCTGTTTTTT.

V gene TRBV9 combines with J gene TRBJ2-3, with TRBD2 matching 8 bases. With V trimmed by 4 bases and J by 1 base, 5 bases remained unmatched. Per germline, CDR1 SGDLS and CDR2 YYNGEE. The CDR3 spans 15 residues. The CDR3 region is CASSILSGGTDTQYF. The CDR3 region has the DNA TGTGCCAGCAGCATACTTAGCGGGGGCACAGATACGCAGTATTTT.

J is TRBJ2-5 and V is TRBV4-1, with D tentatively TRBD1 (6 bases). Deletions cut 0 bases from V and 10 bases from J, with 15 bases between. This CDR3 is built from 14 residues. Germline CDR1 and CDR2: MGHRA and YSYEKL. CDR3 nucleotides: TGCGCCAGCAGCCAAGATAAGGCATTCAGGGGCCAGTACTTC. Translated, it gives CASSQDKAFRGQYF.

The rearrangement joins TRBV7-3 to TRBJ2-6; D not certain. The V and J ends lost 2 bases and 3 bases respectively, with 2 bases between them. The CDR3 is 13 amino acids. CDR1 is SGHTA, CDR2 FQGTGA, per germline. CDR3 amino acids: CASSLLGANVLTF. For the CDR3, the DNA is TGTGCCAGCAGCTTACTTGGGGCCAACGTCCTGACTTTC.

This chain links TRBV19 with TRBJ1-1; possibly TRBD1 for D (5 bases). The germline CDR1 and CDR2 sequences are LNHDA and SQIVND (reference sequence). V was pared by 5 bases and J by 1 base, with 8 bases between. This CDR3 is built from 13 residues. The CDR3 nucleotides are TGTGCCAGTAGTGCGACAGCGAACACTGAAGCTTTCTTT. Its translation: CASSATANTEAFF. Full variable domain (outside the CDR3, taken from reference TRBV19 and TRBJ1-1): DGGITQSPKYLFRKEGQNVTLSCEQNLNHDAMYWYRQDPGQGLRLIYYSQIVNDFQKGDIAEGYSVSREKKESFPLTVTSAQKNPTAFYLCASSATANTEAFFGQGTRLTVV.

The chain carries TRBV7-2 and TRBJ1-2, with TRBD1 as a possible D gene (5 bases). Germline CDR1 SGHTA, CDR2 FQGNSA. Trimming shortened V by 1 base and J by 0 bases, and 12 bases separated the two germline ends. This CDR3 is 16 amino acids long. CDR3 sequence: CASSLGGVETNYGYTF. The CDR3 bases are TGTGCCAGCAGCTTAGGGGGGGTCGAAACTAACTATGGCTACACCTTC. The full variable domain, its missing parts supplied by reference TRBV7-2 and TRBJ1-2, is GAGVSQSPSNKVTEKGKDVELRCDPISGHTALYWYRQSLGQGLEFLIYFQGNSAPDKSGLPSDRFSAERTGGSVSTLTIQRTQQEDSAVYLCASSLGGVETNYGYTFGSGTRLTVV.

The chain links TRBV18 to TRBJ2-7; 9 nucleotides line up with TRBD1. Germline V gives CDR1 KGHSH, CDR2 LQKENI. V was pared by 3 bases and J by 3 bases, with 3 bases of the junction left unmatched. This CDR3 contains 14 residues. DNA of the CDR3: TGTGCCAGCTCACCCACAGGGGGCAACTACGAGCAGTACTTC. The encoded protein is CASSPTGGNYEQYF.

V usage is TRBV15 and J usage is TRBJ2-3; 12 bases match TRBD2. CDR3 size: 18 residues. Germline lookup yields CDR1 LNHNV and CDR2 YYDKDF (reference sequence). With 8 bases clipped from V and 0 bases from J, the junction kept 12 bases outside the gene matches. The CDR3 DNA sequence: TGTGCCACCGCTACCAGGACTAGCGGGATATCTAGCACAGATACGCAGTATTTT. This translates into CATATRTSGISSTDTQYF.

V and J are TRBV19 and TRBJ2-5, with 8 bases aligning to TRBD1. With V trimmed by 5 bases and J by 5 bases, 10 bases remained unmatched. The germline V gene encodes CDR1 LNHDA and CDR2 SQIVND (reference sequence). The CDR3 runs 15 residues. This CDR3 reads CASSPLGQGRETQYF. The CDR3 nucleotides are TGTGCCAGTAGTCCCCTTGGACAGGGACGGGAGACCCAGTACTTC. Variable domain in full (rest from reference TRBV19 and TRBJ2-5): DGGITQSPKYLFRKEGQNVTLSCEQNLNHDAMYWYRQDPGQGLRLIYYSQIVNDFQKGDIAEGYSVSREKKESFPLTVTSAQKNPTAFYLCASSPLGQGRETQYFGPGTRLLVL.

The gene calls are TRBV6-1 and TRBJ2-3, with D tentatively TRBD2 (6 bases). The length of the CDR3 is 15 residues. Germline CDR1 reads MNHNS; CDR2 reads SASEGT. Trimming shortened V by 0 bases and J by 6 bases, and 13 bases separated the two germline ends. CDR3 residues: CASSEARGWGDTQYF. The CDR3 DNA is TGTGCCAGCAGTGAAGCGCGGGGCTGGGGGGATACGCAGTATTTT.

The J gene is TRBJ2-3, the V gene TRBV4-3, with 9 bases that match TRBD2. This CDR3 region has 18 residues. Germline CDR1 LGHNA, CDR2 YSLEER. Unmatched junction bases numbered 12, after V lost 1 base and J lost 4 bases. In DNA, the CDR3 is TGCGCCAGCAGCCAAGGGGCGCTGGCGGGGGGGCGGGCAGATACGCAGTATTTT. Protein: CASSQGALAGGRADTQYF.

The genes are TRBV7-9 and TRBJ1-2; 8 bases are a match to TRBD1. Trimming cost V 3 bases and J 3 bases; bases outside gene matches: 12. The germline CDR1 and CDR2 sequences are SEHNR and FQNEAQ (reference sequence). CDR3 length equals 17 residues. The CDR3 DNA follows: TGTGCCAGCAGCTTGGGACCGGGACAGGAAACTTACTATGGCTACACCTTC. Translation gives CASSLGPGQETYYGYTF.

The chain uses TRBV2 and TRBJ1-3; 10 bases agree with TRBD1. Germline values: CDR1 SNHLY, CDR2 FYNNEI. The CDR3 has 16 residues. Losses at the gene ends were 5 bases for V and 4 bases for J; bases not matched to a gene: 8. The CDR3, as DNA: TGTGCCAGCAGTCACCCGGGACAGGGGAGAGGAAACACCATATATTTT. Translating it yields CASSHPGQGRGNTIYF.

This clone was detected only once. This CDR3 is CASSVGHTYGYTF. The CDR3 coding sequence is TGTGCCAGCAGCGTAGGGCATACCTATGGCTACACCTTC. V is TRBV9 and J is TRBJ1-2; D gene uncertain. The CDR3 loop spans 13 amino acids. Trimming pared 0 bases from V and 4 bases from J, leaving 7 bases between. Germline V gene data show CDR1 as SGDLS and CDR2 as YYNGEE. The full variable domain, completed using reference TRBV9 and TRBJ1-2, is DSGVTQTPKHLITATGQRVTLRCSPRSGDLSVYWYQQSLDQGLQFLIQYYNGEERAKGNILERFSAQQFPDLHSELNLSSLELGDSALYFCASSVGHTYGYTFGSGTRLTVV.

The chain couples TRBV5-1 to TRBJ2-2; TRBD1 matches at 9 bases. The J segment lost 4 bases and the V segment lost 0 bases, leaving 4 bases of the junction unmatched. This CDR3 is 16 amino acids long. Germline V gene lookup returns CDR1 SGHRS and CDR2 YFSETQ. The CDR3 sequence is CASSLVGQGVTGELFF. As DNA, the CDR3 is TGCGCCAGCAGCTTGGTGGGACAGGGCGTCACCGGGGAGCTGTTTTTT.

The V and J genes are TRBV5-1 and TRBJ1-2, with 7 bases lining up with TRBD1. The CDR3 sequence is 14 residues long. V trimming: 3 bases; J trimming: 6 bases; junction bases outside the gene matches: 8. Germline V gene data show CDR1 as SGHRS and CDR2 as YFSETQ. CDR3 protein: CASSSYDRENGYTF. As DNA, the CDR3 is TGCGCCAGCAGCTCGTACGACAGGGAAAATGGCTACACCTTC.

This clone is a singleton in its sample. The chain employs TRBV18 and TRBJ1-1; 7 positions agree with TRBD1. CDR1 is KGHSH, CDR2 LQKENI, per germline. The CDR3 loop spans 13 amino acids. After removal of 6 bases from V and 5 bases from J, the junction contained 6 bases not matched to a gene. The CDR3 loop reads CASSPDRETEAFF. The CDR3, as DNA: TGTGCCAGCTCCCCCGACAGGGAAACTGAAGCTTTCTTT.

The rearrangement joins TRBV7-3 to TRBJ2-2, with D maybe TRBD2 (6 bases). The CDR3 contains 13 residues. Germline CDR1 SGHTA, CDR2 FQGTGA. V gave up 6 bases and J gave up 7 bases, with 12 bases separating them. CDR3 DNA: TGTGCCAGCAGTCGACTAGGGTTCGGGGAGCTGTTTTTT. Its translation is CASSRLGFGELFF.

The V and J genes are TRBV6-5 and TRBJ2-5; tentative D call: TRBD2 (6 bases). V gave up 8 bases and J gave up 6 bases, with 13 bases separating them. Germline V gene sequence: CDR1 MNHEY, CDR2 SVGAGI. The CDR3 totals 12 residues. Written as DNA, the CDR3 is TGTGCCAGCTCCGCTAGCGAGAAGACCCAGTACTTC. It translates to CASSASEKTQYF.

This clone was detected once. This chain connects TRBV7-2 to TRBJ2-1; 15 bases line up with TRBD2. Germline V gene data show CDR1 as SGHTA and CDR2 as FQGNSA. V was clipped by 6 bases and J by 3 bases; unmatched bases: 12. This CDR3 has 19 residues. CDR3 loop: CASSSGGLAGGPFYNEQFF. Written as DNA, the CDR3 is TGTGCCAGCAGTTCGGGGGGACTAGCGGGGGGACCGTTCTACAATGAGCAGTTCTTC. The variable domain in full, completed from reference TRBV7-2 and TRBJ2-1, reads GAGVSQSPSNKVTEKGKDVELRCDPISGHTALYWYRQSLGQGLEFLIYFQGNSAPDKSGLPSDRFSAERTGGSVSTLTIQRTQQEDSAVYLCASSSGGLAGGPFYNEQFFGPGTRLTVL.

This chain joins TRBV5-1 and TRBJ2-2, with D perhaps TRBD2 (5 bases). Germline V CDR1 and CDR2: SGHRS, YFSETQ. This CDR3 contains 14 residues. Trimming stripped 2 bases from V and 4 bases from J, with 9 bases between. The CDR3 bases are TGCGCCAGCAGCTTTGGGGAGATCACCGGGGAGCTGTTTTTT. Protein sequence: CASSFGEITGELFF. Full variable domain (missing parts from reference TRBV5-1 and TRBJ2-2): KAGVTQTPRYLIKTRGQQVTLSCSPISGHRSVSWYQQTPGQGLQFLFEYFSETQRNKGNFPGRFSGRQFSNSRSEMNVSTLELGDSALYLCASSFGEITGELFFGEGSRLTVL.

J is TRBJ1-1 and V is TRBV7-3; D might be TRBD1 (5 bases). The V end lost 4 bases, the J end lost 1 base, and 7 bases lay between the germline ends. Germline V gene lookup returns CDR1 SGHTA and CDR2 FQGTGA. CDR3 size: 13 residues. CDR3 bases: TGTGCCAGCAGCTATCAGGGGAACACTGAAGCTTTCTTT. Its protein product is CASSYQGNTEAFF.

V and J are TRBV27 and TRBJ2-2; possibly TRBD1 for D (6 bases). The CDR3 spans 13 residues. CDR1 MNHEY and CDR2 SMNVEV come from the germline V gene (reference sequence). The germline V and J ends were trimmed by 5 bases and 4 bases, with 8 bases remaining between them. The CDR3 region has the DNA TGTGCCAGCAGTCCAGGGGCCACCGGGGAGCTGTTTTTT. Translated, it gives CASSPGATGELFF.

The CDR3 sequence is CASREKRPQHF. In DNA form, the CDR3 reads TGTGCCAGCAGGGAGAAACGGCCCCAGCATTTT. The chain has TRBV6-6 and TRBJ1-5; D not certain. Trimming removed 6 bases from V and 9 bases from J, with 9 bases in between. Looked up from germline, CDR1 is MNHNY and CDR2 is SVGAGI (reference sequence). CDR3 length: 11 amino acids.